These 25 T cell receptor beta chains were sequenced from one sample in a study of T cell repertoires in cytomegalovirus infection. These TCRs' antigens remain unknown. Using its own MiXCR run on the reads, TCRdb lists one record per CDR3 protein. The sample lists roughly 500,000 distinct CDR3 sequences; 25% to 35% were seen once. The material sequenced was cultured PBMCs, taken from culture after CMV antigen stimulation. The receptor source for this set is a human donor in good health (CMV status not recorded). Some clones in this sample may be carry-over from other donors' samples.

This clonotype has more than one count but fewer than ten. The rearrangement links TRBV6-1 to TRBJ2-6, with D unresolved. Germline lookup yields CDR1 MNHNS and CDR2 SASEGT. This CDR3 spans 14 amino acids. The V and J ends lost 7 bases and 0 bases respectively, with 7 bases between them. DNA for the CDR3: TGTGCCAGCAATCCACCCTCTGGGGCCAACGTCCTGACTTTC. This sequence encodes CASNPPSGANVLTF.

This clonotype was observed a few times. This rearrangement joins TRBV4-1 to TRBJ2-7; D possibly corresponds to TRBD2 (6 bases). V lost 0 bases and J lost 3, with 15 bases in between. The germline V gene has CDR1 MGHRA and CDR2 YSYEKL. The CDR3 loop spans 16 amino acids. The CDR3 DNA follows: TGCGCCAGCAGCCAAGATTTGGCGGGAAATAGCTACGAGCAGTACGTC. Protein: CASSQDLAGNSYEQYV.

J is TRBJ1-2 and V is TRBV28; 8 nucleotides match TRBD1. Looked up from germline, CDR1 is MDHEN and CDR2 is SYDVKM. The CDR3 is 14 amino acids. The V and J ends lost 3 bases and 7 bases, in that order; junction bases with no gene match: 7. DNA of the CDR3: TGTGCCAGCAGTTTGTACTCAGGGGGCTTTGGCTACACCTTC. The encoded protein is CASSLYSGGFGYTF.

This clonotype appeared a few times. The J gene is TRBJ1-2, the V gene TRBV5-6; TRBD1 is a possible D gene (5 bases). Germline-derived CDR1 and CDR2 are SGHDT and YYEEEE. The CDR3 length is 15 residues. The V end lost 4 bases, the J end lost 2 bases, and 15 bases lay between the germline ends. Written as DNA, the CDR3 is TGTGCCAGCAGCCTCGCTACAGGACCGAACTATGGCTACACCTTC. Its translation is CASSLATGPNYGYTF. The full variable domain, its missing parts supplied by reference TRBV5-6 and TRBJ1-2, is DAGVTQSPTHLIKTRGQQVTLRCSPKSGHDTVSWYQQALGQGPQFIFQYYEEEERQRGNFPDRFSGHQFPNYSSELNVNALLLGDSALYLCASSLATGPNYGYTFGSGTRLTVV.

Notes on this clonotype: This sequence may be a read error, since a much larger clone differs from it by one base. J is TRBJ2-3 and V is TRBV6-6, with 10 nucleotides matching TRBD2. The CDR3 length is 15 residues. From germline, CDR1 is MNHNY and CDR2 SVGAGI (reference sequence). V lost 2 bases, J lost 1 base, and 0 bases stayed unmatched. The CDR3 region has the DNA TGTGCCAGCAGTTACGGGACTAGCGGCACAGATACGCAGTATTTT. Encoded protein: CASSYGTSGTDTQYF.

This chain connects TRBV12-3 or TRBV12-4 to TRBJ2-3; TRBD1 matches at 8 bases. The CDR3 runs 15 residues. Trimming removed 6 bases from V and 4 bases from J; junction bases left unmatched: 9. CDR3 nucleotide sequence: TGTGCCAGCAGGCCGACAGGGGATGGCGCAGATACGCAGTATTTT. Translated: CASRPTGDGADTQYF.

The chain recombines TRBV6-2 or TRBV6-3 with TRBJ2-7; D not resolved. This CDR3 is 13 amino acids long. Germline loops: CDR1 MNHEY, CDR2 SVGEGT. Trimming shortened V by 4 bases and J by 2 bases, and 9 bases separated the two germline ends. CDR3 coding DNA: TGTGCCAGCAGTTCGGGCCACACCTACGAGCAGTACTTC. This translates into CASSSGHTYEQYF.

The chain recombines TRBV30 with TRBJ2-3, with D unclear. Trimming removed 0 bases at V and 9 bases at J, with 7 bases between. Germline-derived CDR1 and CDR2 are GTSNPN and SVGIG (reference sequence). CDR3 length equals 11 residues. The CDR3 coding sequence is TGTGCCTGGAGTGTGAAAGACACGCAGTATTTT. Protein product: CAWSVKDTQYF.

The rearrangement links TRBV24-1 to TRBJ2-1; TRBD2 aligns across 9 bases. CDR3 length equals 16 residues. V lost 4 bases to trimming and J lost 6 bases; unmatched junction nucleotides: 9. The germline V gene has CDR1 KGHDR and CDR2 SFDVKD. As DNA, the CDR3 is TGTGCCACCAGTGACCCGGGACTAGCAGTCGGCAATGAGCAGTTCTTC. It codes for CATSDPGLAVGNEQFF.

Ten or more counts support this clonotype. V gene TRBV19 combines with J gene TRBJ2-1; D could derive from TRBD1 or TRBD2 (7 bases each). V lost 3 bases and J 0 bases, leaving 30 bases between the germline ends. The CDR3 has 22 residues. The germline CDR1 and CDR2 sequences are LNHDA and SQIVND (reference sequence). The CDR3 loop reads CASSMPRLRDSTSVSSYNEQFF. CDR3 sequence (DNA): TGTGCCAGTAGTATGCCCCGCCTTAGGGACAGCACTAGCGTAAGCTCCTACAATGAGCAGTTCTTC.

The V and J genes are TRBV7-2 and TRBJ2-7; TRBD2 aligns across 11 bases. Germline assignment: CDR1 SGHTA and CDR2 FQGNSA. The CDR3 is 15 residues long. After removal of 2 bases from V and 4 bases from J, the junction contained 4 bases not matched to a gene. CDR3 in DNA: TGTGCCAGCAGCTTACAAGCTAGCGGGAGGTACGAGCAGTACTTC. Translated: CASSLQASGRYEQYF.

This clonotype was observed a handful of times. This sequence joins TRBV10-3 and TRBJ2-5, with D perhaps matching TRBD2 (6 bases). This CDR3 spans 14 amino acids. Germline-derived CDR1 and CDR2 are ENHRY and SYGVKD. V dropped 4 bases and J dropped 5 bases, with 14 bases sitting between them. The CDR3 DNA sequence: TGTGCCATCAGTGGAAGGGTTCGGGGGGAGACCCAGTACTTC. It yields the protein CAISGRVRGETQYF.

The chain uses TRBV6-1 and TRBJ1-6; D remains ambiguous. The CDR3 length is 15 residues. Germline CDR1 reads MNHNS; CDR2 reads SASEGT. Trimming pared 1 base from V and 7 bases from J, leaving 11 bases between. This CDR3 is CASSEGTGNNSPLHF. The CDR3 DNA is TGTGCCAGCAGTGAAGGCACCGGCAACAATTCACCCCTCCACTTT.

CDR3 in amino acids: CASRATTGGSHYGYTF. CDR3 bases: TGCGCCAGCCGAGCCACGACAGGTGGGTCGCACTATGGCTACACCTTC. This sequence joins TRBV10-2 and TRBJ1-2; the D gene is possibly TRBD1 (6 bases). V dropped 8 bases and J dropped 3 bases, with 22 bases sitting between them. Germline CDR1 and CDR2: WSHSY and SAAADI. The CDR3 contains 16 residues.

The chain couples TRBV25-1 to TRBJ1-5; no clear D gene. V lost 8 bases to trimming and J lost 2 bases, with 7 bases between them. The CDR3 length is 12 residues. Germline V CDR1 and CDR2: MGHDK, SYGVNS. The CDR3, as DNA: TGTGCCAGCGCCCAGGGCAATCAGCCCCAGCATTTT. Its protein product is CASAQGNQPQHF.

This clonotype was found a few times. The chain uses TRBV20-1 and TRBJ1-1; no definite D call. This CDR3 region has 11 residues. V lost 3 bases to trimming and J lost 6 bases, with 8 bases between them. Germline V gives CDR1 DFQATT, CDR2 SNEGSKA (reference sequence). CDR3 residues: CSASSSPEAFF. The CDR3 nucleotides are TGCAGTGCTAGCTCCAGCCCTGAAGCTTTCTTT.

This clonotype occurred a few times. The genes are TRBV10-1 and TRBJ2-5; possibly TRBD1 for D (5 bases). CDR1 is WNHNN and CDR2 is SYGVQD in the germline V gene (reference sequence). This CDR3 is 14 amino acids long. V gave up 3 bases and J gave up 2 bases, with 10 bases separating them. The CDR3 bases are TGCGCCAGCAGTGACAGTAGGGGACAAGAGACCCAGTACTTC. This encodes CASSDSRGQETQYF.

The chain uses TRBV2 and TRBJ2-1, with 7 bases aligning to TRBD2. The CDR3 is 12 residues long. CDR1 and CDR2 from the germline V gene are SNHLY and FYNNEI. V trimming: 7 bases; J trimming: 9 bases; junction bases outside the gene matches: 6. The CDR3 DNA follows: TGTGCCAGCACCCTACTAGCGTCTGAGCAGTTCTTC. This encodes CASTLLASEQFF.

The chain employs TRBV5-1 and TRBJ2-2; D is tentatively TRBD1 or TRBD2 (5 bases each). Germline values: CDR1 SGHRS, CDR2 YFSETQ. With 6 bases removed from V and 6 bases from J, the gap between germline ends came to 15 bases. This CDR3 region has 14 residues. This CDR3 reads CASNRDGAAGELFF. CDR3 DNA sequence: TGCGCCAGCAACCGGGACGGGGCCGCCGGGGAGCTGTTTTTT.

This clonotype occurred once. V is TRBV5-1 and J is TRBJ2-1; TRBD2 matches 15 bases. V lost 0 bases to trimming and J lost 3 bases; unmatched junction nucleotides: 10. Germline V gene lookup returns CDR1 SGHRS and CDR2 YFSETQ. This CDR3 spans 20 amino acids. The DNA of the CDR3 is TGCGCCAGCAGCTTGGATGCGAGGACTAGCGGGAGGGCCGTCTACAATGAGCAGTTCTTC. This translates into CASSLDARTSGRAVYNEQFF.

This rearrangement joins TRBV29-1 to TRBJ2-7; unclear D gene. This CDR3 has 13 amino acids. V was cut by 3 bases and J by 2 bases, with 11 bases left in between. Germline CDR1 reads SQVTM; CDR2 reads ANQGSEA. CDR3 residues: CSVDSENTYEQYF. In DNA, the CDR3 is TGCAGCGTTGATTCCGAGAACACCTACGAGCAGTACTTC.

This clonotype was picked up a small number of times. The chain uses TRBV10-3 and TRBJ2-7, with unresolved D. Between the trimmed V and J ends, which lost 3 bases and 2 bases, there was a span of 11 bases. CDR1 is ENHRY, CDR2 SYGVKD, per germline. This CDR3 is 14 amino acids long. CDR3 DNA sequence: TGTGCCATCAGTGAAGGTGGACGAGCCTACGAGCAGTACGTC. As protein: CAISEGGRAYEQYV.

V and J are TRBV5-8 and TRBJ1-4; TRBD1 is a possible D gene (6 bases). The CDR3 is 15 amino acids. Trimming pared 4 bases from V and 8 bases from J, leaving 18 bases between. Germline V CDR1 and CDR2: SGHTS, YDEGEE. CDR3 residues: CASSIFSGQLEKLFF. Written as DNA, the CDR3 is TGTGCCAGCAGCATATTTTCAGGACAGCTAGAAAAACTGTTTTTT.

The table lists this clonotype with a few counts. The rearrangement joins TRBV6-2 or TRBV6-3 to TRBJ1-1; D is possibly TRBD1 (6 bases). This CDR3 spans 14 amino acids. Trimming stripped 10 bases from V and 5 bases from J, with 20 bases between. CDR1 and CDR2 (germline): MNHEY, SVGEGT. CDR3 amino acids: CATREQGGKTEAFF. As DNA, the CDR3 is TGTGCCACCAGGGAACAGGGAGGGAAAACTGAAGCTTTCTTT.

The J gene is TRBJ2-1, the V gene TRBV7-3; possible D gene TRBD1, 5 bases. The V gene lost 5 bases and the J gene lost 8 bases, with 19 bases spanning the gap. The CDR3 has 15 amino acids. CDR1 SGHTA and CDR2 FQGTGA come from the germline V gene. Here the CDR3 reads CASSPRGLQGDEQFF. DNA of the CDR3: TGTGCCAGCAGCCCTCGAGGCCTCCAGGGCGATGAGCAGTTCTTC.